This is a list of T cell receptor beta chains from one sample in a study of cytomegalovirus exposure and HLA in healthy donors. Generated by immunoSEQ multiplex PCR, the TCRdb table keeps only in-frame clones and is missing some. The sample lists around 190,000 clones; approximately 85% were seen once. The sequenced material came from PBMCs. These receptors were collected from a woman in her fifties or sixties in good health and CMV-seronegative. CDR3s include the opening cysteine and the closing phenylalanine or tryptophan. The D gene is left open where the match is weak. Part of the rows lack a size; the others show once, few, many or a class for expanded clones.

j_call d_call clone_size v_call cdr3_nt cdr3_aa
TRBJ2-2 TRBD1 once TRBV9 TGTGCCAGCAGCGTACAGGGGGCAAACACCGGGGAGCTGTTTTTT CASSVQGANTGELFF
TRBJ1-2 TRBD1 few TRBV9 TGTGCCAGCAGCGTAACCCCTACGACAGGGGGCGTTGGCTACACCTTC CASSVTPTTGGVGYTF
TRBJ2-7 - - TRBV5-1 TGCGCCAGCAGCTCTTCGGGGTTGAAGAACGAGCAGTACTTC CASSSSGLKNEQYF
TRBJ2-7 - - TRBV5-3 TGTGCCAGAAGCTTCCGCGGGGAATCTCCCTACGAGCAGTACTTC CARSFRGESPYEQYF
TRBJ2-1 TRBD2 - TRBV19 TGTGCCAGTAGTATAGAGGTACTAGCGGGTCAAGGAAACAATGAGCAGTTCTTC CASSIEVLAGQGNNEQFF
TRBJ2-1 TRBD1 once TRBV10-3 TGTGCCATCAGTGGGGGACAGGGTACGATTGAGCAGTTCTTC CAISGGQGTIEQFF
TRBJ1-6 TRBD1 - TRBV27 TGTGCCAGCAGTAGACAGGGTGGTTCACCCCTCCACTTT CASSRQGGSPLHF
TRBJ2-7 TRBD1 few TRBV29-1 TGCAGCGTGCGAACCGGGACAGGTGCTTCCTACGAGCAGTACTTC CSVRTGTGASYEQYF
TRBJ2-7 - - TRBV11-1 TGTGCCAGCAGCTTCCGACAGCTCTACGAGCAGTACTTC CASSFRQLYEQYF
TRBJ2-3 - - TRBV19 TGTGCCAGTAGTATAAAAGCTCTGAGGACAATCAATGGTCCTAGCACAGATACGCAGTATTTT CASSIKALRTINGPSTDTQYF
TRBJ2-2 - few TRBV9 TGTGCCAGCAGCGTATCTGTCCCCACCGGGGAGCTGTTTTTT CASSVSVPTGELFF
TRBJ2-3 TRBD2 - TRBV6-1 TGTGCCAGCAGTGCATTAGCGGGAGACACAGATACGCAGTATTTT CASSALAGDTDTQYF
TRBJ1-1 TRBD1 - TRBV19 TGTGCCAGTAGTCTTAGACAGGGGGGAATTGAAGCTTTCTTT CASSLRQGGIEAFF
TRBJ1-5 TRBD1 - TRBV28 TGTGCCAGCAGCCCCGGGACAGGAGTTCAGCCCCAGCATTTT CASSPGTGVQPQHF
TRBJ1-1 TRBD1 - TRBV7-9 TGTGCCAGCAGCCCTAAACAGGGGACGACTGAAGCTTTCTTT CASSPKQGTTEAFF
TRBJ1-5 TRBD1 - TRBV28 TGTGCCAGTCTCGGACAGGGCCCCAATTTCAATCAGCCCCAGCATTTT CASLGQGPNFNQPQHF
TRBJ1-3 TRBD1 - TRBV30 TGTGCCTGGAGTGCCTGGACAGGACCGAGAAACACCATATATTTT CAWSAWTGPRNTIYF
TRBJ2-3 TRBD2 - TRBV9 TGTGCCAGCAGCGTAGGGTCTAGGGACTACGAAACGCAGTATTTT CASSVGSRDYETQYF
TRBJ1-5 - - TRBV27 TGTGCCAGCAGTTTGGAGGGACGGGGGAATCAGCCCCAGCATTTT CASSLEGRGNQPQHF
TRBJ2-7 TRBD1 - TRBV5-4 TGTGCCAGCAACCGGGACAGGCGTTACGAGCAGTACTTC CASNRDRRYEQYF
TRBJ1-3 - - TRBV4-2 TGTGCCAGCAGCCCTAGACAGAGCTCTGGAAACACCATATATTTT CASSPRQSSGNTIYF
TRBJ2-1 - - TRBV4-3 TGCGCCAGCAGTCCAAATCTAGCAAACAATGAGCAGTTCTTC CASSPNLANNEQFF
TRBJ1-2 - - TRBV6-5 TGTGCCAGCAGTTACTCGAATGCGAGAAGCGGCTACACCTTC CASSYSNARSGYTF
TRBJ1-3 TRBD1 few TRBV19 TGTGCCAGTAGTTTAACACGGACAGGAGGAAACACCATATATTTT CASSLTRTGGNTIYF
TRBJ2-7 TRBD1 - TRBV6-1 TGTGCCAGCAGTACACGGGACAGGTACGAGCAGTACTTC CASSTRDRYEQYF
TRBJ2-2 TRBD2 - TRBV7-3 TGTGCCAGCAGCCCCTATAGCGGGAGGCCTTTCGACACCGGGGAGCTGTTTTTT CASSPYSGRPFDTGELFF
TRBJ2-1 - - TRBV4-2 TGTGCCAGCAGCCCTACGCTGGAGGCCACCTACAATGAGCAGTTCTTC CASSPTLEATYNEQFF
TRBJ2-2 - - TRBV5-1 TGCGCCAGCAGAGAGCCCGGGGAGCTGTTTTTT CASREPGELFF
TRBJ1-2 - - TRBV18 TGTGCCAGCTCACCACGACAGCCAAACTATGGCTACACCTTC CASSPRQPNYGYTF